The next 23 T cell receptor beta chains were all read from a single sample in a study of T cell repertoires in cytomegalovirus infection. Their cognate antigens are unknown. A single record per CDR3 protein comes from TCRdb applying MiXCR to the reads. The sample holds 300,000 or so distinct CDR3 sequences, approximately 25% seen once. The sequencing used cultured PBMCs, collected from culture after CMV antigen stimulation. Every receptor here comes from a human donor in good health (CMV status not recorded). Some clones in this sample may be carry-over from other donors' samples.

This clonotype was seen only once. This chain links TRBV20-1 with TRBJ2-1, with D uncertain. Trimming took 0 bases from V and 6 from J, leaving 9 bases between them. Germline-derived CDR1 and CDR2 are DFQATT and SNEGSKA (reference sequence). The CDR3 contains 13 residues. The CDR3 loop reads CSARETRSNEQFF. The CDR3 coding sequence is TGCAGTGCTAGAGAAACGCGCAGCAATGAGCAGTTCTTC.

This clonotype came up a few times. This chain connects TRBV4-3 to TRBJ2-7, with 7 bases identical to TRBD2. CDR3 length: 16 amino acids. Germline CDR1 reads LGHNA; CDR2 reads YSLEER. Trimming cost V 0 bases and J 2 bases; bases outside gene matches: 7. The CDR3 bases are TGCGCCAGCAGCCAAGAATTTGGACTAGGGACCTACGAGCAGTACTTC. Protein sequence: CASSQEFGLGTYEQYF.

The chain joins TRBV12-3 or TRBV12-4 to TRBJ2-1; D is unclear. The V end was cut by 0 bases, the J end by 7 bases, with 7 bases between. CDR3 length: 13 amino acids. The CDR3 DNA follows: TGTGCCAGCAGTTTAGCGGTGACTAATGAGCAGTTCTTC. Protein: CASSLAVTNEQFF.

The V call is TRBV20-1, the J call TRBJ1-2; D not resolved. This CDR3 spans 13 amino acids. Germline CDR1 and CDR2: DFQATT and SNEGSKA (reference sequence). Trimming cost V 4 bases and J 0 bases, with 9 bases left between them. The CDR3 region has the DNA TGCAGTGCTATAGCTTCAGCTAACTATGGCTACACCTTC. Amino acid sequence: CSAIASANYGYTF.

The rearrangement joins TRBV6-2 or TRBV6-3 to TRBJ2-5, with D uncertain. CDR3 size: 13 residues. Germline V CDR1 and CDR2: MNHEY, SVGEGT. The germline V and J ends were trimmed by 6 bases and 5 bases, with 13 bases remaining between them. The CDR3 coding sequence is TGTGCCAGCAGGGGGTTGTTGGGTGAGACCCAGTACTTC. Translation gives CASRGLLGETQYF.

The V and J genes are TRBV20-1 and TRBJ2-5; 10 nucleotides match TRBD2. V gave up 3 bases and J gave up 4 bases; unmatched junction bases: 8. The V gene's germline CDR1 is DFQATT and CDR2 SNEGSKA (reference sequence). The CDR3 has 15 residues. CDR3 DNA: TGCAGTGCTAGTCCCCTAGCGGGAGTAGGAGAGACCCAGTACTTC. Its translation is CSASPLAGVGETQYF.

This clonotype was counted many times. V gene TRBV6-2 or TRBV6-3 combines with J gene TRBJ2-7; D is uncertain. The ends were cut back, 4 bases at V and 2 bases at J, with 6 bases in the middle. This CDR3 has 12 amino acids. Germline loops: CDR1 MNHEY, CDR2 SVGEGT. The CDR3 protein is CASSSWAYEQYV. DNA for the CDR3: TGTGCCAGCAGTTCCTGGGCCTACGAGCAGTACGTC.

The chain combines TRBV7-2 with TRBJ2-3, with TRBD2 matching over 8 bases. CDR1 is SGHTA, CDR2 FQGNSA, per germline. With V trimmed by 2 bases and J by 4 bases, 5 bases remained unmatched. This CDR3 region has 15 residues. In nucleotides, the CDR3 is TGTGCCAGCAGCTTATTCGGACTAGCAGCAGATACGCAGTATTTT. Amino acid sequence: CASSLFGLAADTQYF. Full variable domain (missing parts from reference TRBV7-2 and TRBJ2-3): GAGVSQSPSNKVTEKGKDVELRCDPISGHTALYWYRQSLGQGLEFLIYFQGNSAPDKSGLPSDRFSAERTGGSVSTLTIQRTQQEDSAVYLCASSLFGLAADTQYFGPGTRLTVL.

This chain connects TRBV28 to TRBJ2-4, with 11 bases matching TRBD2. Germline-derived CDR1 and CDR2 are MDHEN and SYDVKM. Trimming at V came to 8 bases and at J to 0 bases, leaving 9 bases not matched to a gene. The CDR3 extends over 17 amino acids. The CDR3 region has the DNA TGTGCCAGCGGATACCGACTAGCGGGGTTAGCCAAAAACATTCAGTACTTC. It is translated as CASGYRLAGLAKNIQYF.

In this sample, this clonotype turned up once. The chain links TRBV7-9 to TRBJ2-1; D uncertain. With 5 bases removed from V and 0 bases from J, the gap between germline ends came to 14 bases. Germline loops: CDR1 SEHNR, CDR2 FQNEAQ (reference sequence). CDR3 length equals 16 residues. DNA for the CDR3: TGTGCCAGCAGCACCCTAAGCTGGAGCTCCTACAATGAGCAGTTCTTC. It is translated as CASSTLSWSSYNEQFF.

This clonotype was seen more than once but under ten times. V and J are TRBV6-5 and TRBJ2-7; 7 bases line up with TRBD2. Germline CDR1 reads MNHEY; CDR2 reads SVGAGI. V shed 8 bases and J 2 bases; nucleotides not matched to a gene: 9. This CDR3 is 14 amino acids long. CDR3 residues: CASGRGSSTYEQYF. In nucleotides, the CDR3 is TGTGCCAGCGGCCGCGGGAGTTCGACCTACGAGCAGTACTTC.

The chain joins TRBV6-1 to TRBJ2-1; 10 bases agree with TRBD2. Per germline, CDR1 MNHNS and CDR2 SASEGT. Trimming at V came to 2 bases and at J to 8 bases, leaving 9 bases not matched to a gene. The CDR3 is 16 amino acids. CDR3 amino acids: CASSEPGLATSYEQFF. In DNA, the CDR3 is TGTGCCAGCAGTGAACCGGGACTAGCGACGAGCTATGAGCAGTTCTTC.

The chain combines TRBV29-1 with TRBJ2-3, with D unresolved. Germline lookup yields CDR1 SQVTM and CDR2 ANQGSEA. Between the trimmed V and J ends, which lost 4 bases and 2 bases, there was a span of 10 bases. The CDR3 totals 13 residues. The CDR3 sequence is CSVAGLNTDTQYF. Here the CDR3 DNA reads TGCAGCGTTGCTGGGTTAAACACAGATACGCAGTATTTT.

This sequence joins TRBV28 and TRBJ2-2; 9 bases fit TRBD1. The V gene end was trimmed by 7 bases and the J gene end by 2 bases; junction bases not matched to a gene: 8. The CDR3 runs 16 residues. CDR1 is MDHEN and CDR2 is SYDVKM in the germline V gene. CDR3 amino acids: CASIVGGQGNTGELFF. The CDR3 coding sequence is TGTGCCAGCATCGTGGGGGGACAGGGAAACACCGGGGAGCTGTTTTTT.

The V and J genes are TRBV10-3 and TRBJ2-6; D call uncertain. V was trimmed by 7 bases and J by 0 bases, leaving 10 bases between them. Germline V gene data show CDR1 as ENHRY and CDR2 as SYGVKD. This CDR3 is built from 15 residues. This CDR3 is CAITADLSGANVLTF. CDR3 coding DNA: TGTGCCATCACCGCGGACCTCTCTGGGGCCAACGTCCTGACTTTC.

This chain joins TRBV7-6 and TRBJ2-1; 11 bases map to TRBD2. The germline CDR1 and CDR2 sequences are SGHVS and FNYEAQ. There are 15 residues in the CDR3. Trimming removed 5 bases from V and 4 bases from J; junction bases left unmatched: 4. CDR3: CASSGASGRYNEQFF. In DNA form, the CDR3 reads TGTGCCAGCAGCGGGGCTAGCGGGAGGTACAATGAGCAGTTCTTC.

This clonotype has just a few counts. CDR3 coding DNA: TGTGCCAGCAGCTTAGAACAGGGGAACAATGAGCAGTTCTTC. Amino acids: CASSLEQGNNEQFF. The rearrangement links TRBV11-3 to TRBJ2-1, with 7 bases identical to TRBD1. CDR1 and CDR2 (germline): SGHNT, YENEEA. The CDR3 loop spans 14 amino acids. V trimming: 0 bases; J trimming: 5 bases; junction bases outside the gene matches: 1. Together with reference TRBV11-3 and TRBJ2-1, the CDR3 gives the full variable domain: EAGVVQSPRYKIIEKKQPVAFWCNPISGHNTLYWYLQNLGQGPELLIRYENEEAVDDSQLPKDRFSAERLKGVDSTLKIQPAELGDSAVYLCASSLEQGNNEQFFGPGTRLTVL.

The chain uses TRBV19 and TRBJ2-7; TRBD1 matches at 7 bases. The length of the CDR3 is 15 residues. The V and J ends lost 3 bases and 0 bases, in that order; junction bases with no gene match: 5. Germline V gene lookup returns CDR1 LNHDA and CDR2 SQIVND (reference sequence). CDR3 nucleotide sequence: TGTGCCAGTAGTATGAAGCGACAGGGCTCCTACGAGCAGTACTTC. Protein product: CASSMKRQGSYEQYF.

This clonotype was seen a handful of times. This chain connects TRBV5-4 to TRBJ1-1, with TRBD1 as a possible D gene (5 bases). CDR1 and CDR2 (germline): SGHNT, YYREEE (reference sequence). This CDR3 spans 16 amino acids. V was cut by 4 bases and J by 3 bases, with 19 bases left in between. The CDR3 loop is CASSPLRASEDTEAFF. The CDR3 DNA reads TGTGCCAGCAGCCCACTCAGGGCTTCGGAGGACACTGAAGCTTTCTTT.

This clonotype occurred many times. The V call is TRBV4-3, the J call TRBJ1-4, with D unresolved. The CDR3 runs to 15 residues. Trimming stripped 0 bases from V and 0 bases from J, with 5 bases between. Germline assignment: CDR1 LGHNA and CDR2 YSLEER. CDR3 amino acids: CASSQDRATNEKLFF. The CDR3 DNA follows: TGCGCCAGCAGCCAAGATCGGGCAACTAATGAAAAACTGTTTTTT.

This clonotype was detected only a few times. The V and J genes are TRBV7-6 and TRBJ1-1; maybe TRBD1 (6 bases). The CDR3 contains 14 residues. Per the germline V gene, CDR1 is SGHVS and CDR2 is FNYEAQ. V lost 3 bases, J lost 4 bases, and 12 bases lay in between. The CDR3 nucleotides are TGTGCCAGCAGCTTCCACAGGGCAGGCACTGAAGCTTTCTTT. Translating gives CASSFHRAGTEAFF.

This clonotype was found a few times. V and J are TRBV7-2 and TRBJ2-5, with D unresolved. The CDR3 covers 12 residues. V lost 6 bases, J lost 5 bases, and 10 bases lay in between. The germline V gene encodes CDR1 SGHTA and CDR2 FQGNSA. The CDR3 DNA is TGTGCCAGCAGACTTTTCGGGGAGACCCAGTACTTC. Protein: CASRLFGETQYF.

There are a few counts of this clonotype. The CDR3 region is CASRPSGLAVRTDTQYF. The CDR3 coding sequence is TGTGCCAGCAGACCTTCAGGACTAGCGGTGCGCACAGATACGCAGTATTTT. V usage is TRBV6-2 or TRBV6-3 and J usage is TRBJ2-3; 10 positions agree with TRBD2. The trim removed 6 bases at V and 1 base at J, leaving 10 bases unmatched. The CDR3 length is 17 residues. Germline V gene data show CDR1 as MNHEY and CDR2 as SVGEGT.